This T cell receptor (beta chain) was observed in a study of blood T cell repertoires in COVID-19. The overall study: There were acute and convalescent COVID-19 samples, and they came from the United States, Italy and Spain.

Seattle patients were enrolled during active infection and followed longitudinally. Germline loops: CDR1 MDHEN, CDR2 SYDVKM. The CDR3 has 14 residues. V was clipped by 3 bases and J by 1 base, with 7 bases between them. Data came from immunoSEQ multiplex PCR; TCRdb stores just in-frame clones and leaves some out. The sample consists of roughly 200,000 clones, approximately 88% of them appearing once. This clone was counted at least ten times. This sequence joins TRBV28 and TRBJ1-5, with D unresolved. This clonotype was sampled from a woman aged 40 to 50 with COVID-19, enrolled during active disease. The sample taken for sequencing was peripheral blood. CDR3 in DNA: TGTGCCAGCAGTTTCTCGGTCAGCAATCAGCCCCAGCATTTT. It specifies CASSFSVSNQPQHF.